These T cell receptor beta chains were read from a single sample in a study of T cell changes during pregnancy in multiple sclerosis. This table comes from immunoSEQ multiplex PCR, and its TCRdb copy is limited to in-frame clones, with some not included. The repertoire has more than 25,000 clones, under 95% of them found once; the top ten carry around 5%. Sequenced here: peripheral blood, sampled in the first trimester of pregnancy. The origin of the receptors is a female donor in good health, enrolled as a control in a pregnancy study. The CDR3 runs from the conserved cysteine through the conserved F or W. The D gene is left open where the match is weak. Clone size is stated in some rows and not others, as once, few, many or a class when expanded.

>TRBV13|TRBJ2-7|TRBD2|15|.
CASSPPPGGRDEQYF
TGTGCCAGCAGCCCGCCCCCCGGGGGGAGAGACGAGCAGTACTTC
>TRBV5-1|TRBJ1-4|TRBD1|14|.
CASGNRGLGEKLFF
TGCGCCAGCGGCAACAGGGGGCTGGGGGAAAAACTGTTTTTT
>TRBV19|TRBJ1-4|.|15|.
CASSSTGSANEKLFF
TGTGCCAGTAGTTCCACAGGGTCTGCTAATGAAAAACTGTTTTTT
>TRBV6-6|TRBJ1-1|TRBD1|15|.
CASSAIAGGQGEAFF
TGTGCCAGCAGTGCGATAGCAGGGGGCCAAGGTGAAGCTTTCTTT
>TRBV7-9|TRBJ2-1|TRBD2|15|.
CASTAGGNLYNEQFF
TGTGCCAGCACCGCGGGAGGGAACCTTTACAATGAGCAGTTCTTC
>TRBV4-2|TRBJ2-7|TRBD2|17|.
CASSQDLAGLAGAEQYF
TGTGCCAGCAGCCAAGATCTCGCCGGACTAGCGGGAGCCGAGCAGTACTTC
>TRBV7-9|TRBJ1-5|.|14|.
CASSGGGRDQPQHF
TGTGCCAGCAGCGGGGGGGGAAGGGATCAGCCCCAGCATTTT
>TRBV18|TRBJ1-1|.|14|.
CASSPNEMNTEAFF
TGTGCCAGCTCACCAAACGAGATGAACACTGAAGCTTTCTTT
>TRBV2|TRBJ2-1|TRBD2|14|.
CASTGLAVVDEQFF
TGTGCCAGCACGGGACTAGCGGTAGTCGATGAGCAGTTCTTC
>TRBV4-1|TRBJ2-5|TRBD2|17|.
CASSQATSGRTQETQYF
TGCGCCAGCAGCCAAGCCACTAGCGGGAGGACCCAAGAGACCCAGTACTTC
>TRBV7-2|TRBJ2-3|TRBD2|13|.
CASSPGGGDTQYF
TGTGCCAGCAGCCCCGGGGGGGGAGATACGCAGTATTTT
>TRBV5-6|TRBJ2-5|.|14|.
CASSLERGRGTQYF
TGTGCCAGCAGCTTGGAGAGGGGGCGGGGGACCCAGTACTTC
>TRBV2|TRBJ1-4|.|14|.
CASSEVRYSEKLFF
TGTGCCAGCAGTGAAGTAAGGTACAGTGAAAAACTGTTTTTT
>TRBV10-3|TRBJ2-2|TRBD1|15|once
CAIGPQGANTGELFF
TGTGCCATCGGTCCCCAGGGGGCAAACACCGGGGAGCTGTTTTTT
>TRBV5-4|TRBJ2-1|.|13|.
CASSLQVYNEQFF
TGTGCCAGCAGCTTGCAGGTTTACAATGAGCAGTTCTTC
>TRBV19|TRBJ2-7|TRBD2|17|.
CASSRGWEGSSNEWQYF
TGTGCCAGTAGTCGGGGGTGGGAGGGTAGTTCGAATGAGTGGCAGTACTTC
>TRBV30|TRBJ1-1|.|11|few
CAWRRGTEAFF
TGTGCCTGGAGGCGGGGCACTGAAGCTTTCTTT
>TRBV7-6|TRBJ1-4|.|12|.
CASSYAGEKLFF
TGTGCCAGCAGCTATGCGGGCGAAAAACTGTTTTTT
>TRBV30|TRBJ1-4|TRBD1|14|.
CAWSGAGGREKLFF
TGTGCCTGGAGCGGTGCAGGGGGCAGGGAAAAACTGTTTTTT
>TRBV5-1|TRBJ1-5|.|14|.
CASSLDGGGQPQHF
TGCGCCAGCAGCTTGGACGGGGGTGGTCAGCCCCAGCATTTT
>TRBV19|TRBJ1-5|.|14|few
CASRTTGLEQPQHF
TGTGCCAGTAGGACTACAGGGTTAGAACAGCCCCAGCATTTT
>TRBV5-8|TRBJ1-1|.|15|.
CASSLGTFGGQEAFF
TGTGCCAGCAGCTTGGGTACGTTCGGGGGGCAGGAAGCTTTCTTT
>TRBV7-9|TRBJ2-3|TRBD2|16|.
CASSLGFSGSTDTQYF
TGTGCCAGCAGCTTAGGCTTTAGCGGGAGCACAGATACGCAGTATTTT
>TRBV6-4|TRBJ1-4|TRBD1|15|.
CASSAPGQVMEKLFF
TGTGCCAGCAGCGCTCCGGGACAGGTAATGGAAAAACTGTTTTTT
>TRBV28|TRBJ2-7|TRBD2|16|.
CASSPGGAGAPYEQYF
TGTGCCAGCAGCCCTGGGGGAGCGGGAGCCCCCTACGAGCAGTACTTC
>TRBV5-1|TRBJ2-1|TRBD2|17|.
CASSPSPAGVSYNEQFF
TGCGCCAGCAGCCCCTCCCCCGCGGGGGTCTCCTACAATGAGCAGTTCTTC
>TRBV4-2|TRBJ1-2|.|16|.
CASSQDQGVVLYGYTF
TGTGCCAGCAGCCAAGATCAGGGTGTGGTCCTCTATGGCTACACCTTC
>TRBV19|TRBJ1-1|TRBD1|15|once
CASTTTGARNTEAFF
TGTGCCAGTACTACGACAGGGGCGAGGAACACTGAAGCTTTCTTT
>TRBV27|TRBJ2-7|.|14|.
CASSPYTGTYEQYF
TGTGCCAGCAGTCCGTACACAGGGACCTACGAGCAGTACTTC
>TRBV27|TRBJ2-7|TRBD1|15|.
CASSSGPRGLHEQYF
TGTGCCAGCAGTTCGGGACCCAGGGGGCTCCACGAGCAGTACTTC
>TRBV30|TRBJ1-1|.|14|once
CAWSWRGAATEAFF
TGTGCCTGGAGTTGGAGGGGCGCAGCGACTGAAGCTTTCTTT
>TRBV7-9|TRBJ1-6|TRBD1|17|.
CASSLGTGDSYNSPLHF
TGTGCCAGCAGCCTTGGGACAGGGGATTCCTATAATTCACCCCTCCACTTT
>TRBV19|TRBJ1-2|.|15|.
CASIGTGPRTSGYTF
TGTGCCAGTATAGGAACAGGACCACGGACCTCTGGCTACACCTTC
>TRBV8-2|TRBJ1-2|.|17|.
CGRIDESSASQTYGYTF
TGTGGCAGGATCGACGAGAGCAGCGCCAGCCAGACCTATGGCTACACCTTC
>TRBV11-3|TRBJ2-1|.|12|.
CASSFWGPEQFF
TGTGCCAGCAGCTTTTGGGGGCCTGAGCAGTTCTTC
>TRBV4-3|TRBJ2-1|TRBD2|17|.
CASSPGTSGGRNNEQFF
TGCGCCAGCAGCCCCGGGACTAGCGGGGGGCGGAACAATGAGCAGTTCTTC
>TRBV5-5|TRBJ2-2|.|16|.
CASSLWWGASTGELFF
TGTGCCAGCAGCTTGTGGTGGGGAGCCTCTACCGGGGAGCTGTTTTTT
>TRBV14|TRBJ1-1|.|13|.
CASSPQLGNEAFF
TGTGCCAGCAGCCCACAACTAGGAAACGAAGCTTTCTTT
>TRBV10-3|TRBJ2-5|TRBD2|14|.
CAISSSGGQETQYF
TGTGCCATCAGTTCAAGCGGGGGACAAGAGACCCAGTACTTC
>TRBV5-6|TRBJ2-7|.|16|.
CASSLPWGDASYEQYF
TGTGCCAGCAGCCTGCCTTGGGGGGATGCTTCCTACGAGCAGTACTTC
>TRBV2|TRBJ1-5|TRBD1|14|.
CASRSGTGIEPQHF
TGTGCCAGCAGGTCCGGGACAGGGATTGAGCCCCAGCATTTT
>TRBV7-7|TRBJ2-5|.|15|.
CASSPSTASVETQYF
TGTGCTAGCAGCCCCTCGACAGCGTCCGTAGAGACCCAGTACTTC